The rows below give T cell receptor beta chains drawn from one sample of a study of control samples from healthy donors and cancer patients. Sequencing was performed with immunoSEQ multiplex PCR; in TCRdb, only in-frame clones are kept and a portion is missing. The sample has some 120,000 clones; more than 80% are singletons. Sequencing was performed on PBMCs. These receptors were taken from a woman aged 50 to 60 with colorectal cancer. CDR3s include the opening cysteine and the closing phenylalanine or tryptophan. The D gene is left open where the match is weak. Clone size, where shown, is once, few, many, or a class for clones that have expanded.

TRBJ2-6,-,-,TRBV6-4,TGTGCCAGCTTGATAAGCGGTATGCCTTCTGGGGCCAACGTCCTGACTTTC,CASLISGMPSGANVLTF
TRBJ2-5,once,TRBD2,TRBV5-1,TGCGCCAGCAGCTCCCTATTATCGGGAGGGGGGGAGACCCAGTACTTC,CASSSLLSGGGETQYF
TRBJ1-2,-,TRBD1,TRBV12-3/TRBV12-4,TGTGCCAGCAGTAACGGACAGGCAGCCTACTACACCTTC,CASSNGQAAYYTF
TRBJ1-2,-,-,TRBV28,TGTGCCAGCAGTCAAATGGGTGGCTACACCTTC,CASSQMGGYTF
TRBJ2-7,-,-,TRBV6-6,TGTGCCAGCAGTTACTCGGGGAGTAGCCTCTACGAGCAGTACTTC,CASSYSGSSLYEQYF
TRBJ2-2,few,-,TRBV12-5,TGTGCTAGTGGCAGCCCGGCGGGGACGCACACCGGGGAGCTGTTTTTT,CASGSPAGTHTGELFF
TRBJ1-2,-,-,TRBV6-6,TGTGCCAGTTTAGGCTATGGCTACACCTTC,CASLGYGYTF
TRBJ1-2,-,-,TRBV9,TGTGCCAGCAGCGTTAGCGTGGACAGCCTCTATGGCTACACCTTC,CASSVSVDSLYGYTF
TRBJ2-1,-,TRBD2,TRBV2,TGTGCCAGCAGTGAAGAGGGACTAGCGGGAGGGCGGCAGTTCTTC,CASSEEGLAGGRQFF
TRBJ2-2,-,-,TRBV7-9,TGTGCCAGCAGCTCAGCGGACCGGGACACCTCGAACACCGGGGAGCTGTTTTTT,CASSSADRDTSNTGELFF
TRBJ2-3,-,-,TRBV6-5,TGTGCCAGCGGAGGGAGCAGGGGCACAGATACGCAGTATTTT,CASGGSRGTDTQYF
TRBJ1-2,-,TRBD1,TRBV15,TGTGCCACCAGCTCCCGATCGACAGGGGACTATGGCTACACCTTC,CATSSRSTGDYGYTF
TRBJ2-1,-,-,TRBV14,TGTGCCAGCAGCCACGTTTTTAGGCAGGGCAATGAGCAGTTCTTC,CASSHVFRQGNEQFF
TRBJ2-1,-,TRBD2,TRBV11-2,TGTGCCAGCAGCTTAGGTCGAACACTAGCGCTCTACAATGAGCAGTTCTTC,CASSLGRTLALYNEQFF
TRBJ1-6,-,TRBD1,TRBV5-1,TGCGCCAGCAGCTTATCGGGACAGCGAAATTCACCCCTCCACTTT,CASSLSGQRNSPLHF
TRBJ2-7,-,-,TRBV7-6,TGTGCCAGCAGCGACGCATGGGGAGCTGGCGAGCAGTACTTC,CASSDAWGAGEQYF
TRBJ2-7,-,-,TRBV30,TGTGCCTGGAGCCCCAAGAACTCCTACGAGCAGTACTTC,CAWSPKNSYEQYF
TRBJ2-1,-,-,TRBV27,TGTGCCAGCAGCACCGCGGGGCCAGCCTACAATGAGCAGTTCTTC,CASSTAGPAYNEQFF
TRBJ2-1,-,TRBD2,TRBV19,TGTGCCAGTAGTATTTTTGGGGGGGGCTCCTACAATGAGCAGTTCTTC,CASSIFGGGSYNEQFF
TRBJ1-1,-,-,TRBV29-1,TGCAGCGTTGAAATGTTGGGGGGAACAACGGTAAAAGCTTTCTTT,CSVEMLGGTTVKAFF
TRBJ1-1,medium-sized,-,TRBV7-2,TGTGCCAGCAGCTTAGGGATCGCTGAAGCTTTCTTT,CASSLGIAEAFF
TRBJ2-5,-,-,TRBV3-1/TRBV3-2,TGTGCCAGCAGCCAAGCCGAGTACCAAGAGACCCAGTACTTC,CASSQAEYQETQYF
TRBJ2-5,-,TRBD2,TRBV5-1,TGCGCCAGCAGGCGACTAGCGGGGGAGGGGGAGACCCAGTACTTC,CASRRLAGEGETQYF
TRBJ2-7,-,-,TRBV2,TGTGCCAGCAGCGCAGCGAGCACGGGGCCTTCGGACTTC,CASSAASTGPSDF
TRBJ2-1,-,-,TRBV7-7,TGTGCTAGCAGCCCAGCCGACGGCCGGGCCTACAATGAGCAGTTCTTC,CASSPADGRAYNEQFF
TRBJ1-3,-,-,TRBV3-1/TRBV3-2,TGTGCCAGCAGCCAAGATGGGGGGGCTGGAAACACCATATATTTT,CASSQDGGAGNTIYF
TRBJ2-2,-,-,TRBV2,TGTGCCAGCAGTGGCAGCTTACCCAACACCGGGGAGCTGTTTTTT,CASSGSLPNTGELFF
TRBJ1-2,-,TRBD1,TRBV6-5,TGTGCCAGCAGCAGAGGGGGCGCGAGAGATGGCTACACCTTC,CASSRGGARDGYTF
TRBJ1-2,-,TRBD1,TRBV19,TGTGCCAGTAGTAATACAGGGGGCTATGGCTACACCTTC,CASSNTGGYGYTF
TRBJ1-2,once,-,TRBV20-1,TGCAGTGTCCTCACTAACTATGGCTACACCTTC,CSVLTNYGYTF
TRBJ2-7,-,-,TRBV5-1,TGCGCCAGCAGCTTGGGACCTTTGGAATCCTACGAGCAGTACTTC,CASSLGPLESYEQYF
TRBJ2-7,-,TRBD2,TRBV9,TGTGCCAGCAGCGCCGGGACTAGCCCAAGATTCGAGCAGTACTTC,CASSAGTSPRFEQYF
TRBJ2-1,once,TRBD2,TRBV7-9,TGTGCCAGCAGCACTCGCGGGAGCTCCTACAATGAGCAGTTCTTC,CASSTRGSSYNEQFF
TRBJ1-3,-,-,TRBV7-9,TGTGCCGGCTATACCGGGGCTGGAAACACCATATATTTT,CAGYTGAGNTIYF
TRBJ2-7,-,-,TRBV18,TGTGCCAGCTCACCAATCATTGGCGGGGACGAGCAGTACTTC,CASSPIIGGDEQYF
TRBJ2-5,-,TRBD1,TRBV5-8,TGTGCCAGCCCCCTCCCAGGACAGGGGGCTGATCGGGAGACCCAGTACTTC,CASPLPGQGADRETQYF
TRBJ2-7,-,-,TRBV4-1,TGCGCCAGCAGCCAAGATCGTGGGGTAGGAGGGCTCGAGCAGTACTTC,CASSQDRGVGGLEQYF
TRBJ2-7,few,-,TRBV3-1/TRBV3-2,TGTGCCAGCAGCCAAGGGGCGGGACCCTACGAGCAGTACTTC,CASSQGAGPYEQYF
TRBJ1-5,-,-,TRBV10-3,TGTGCCATCAGTGGTAGGGATCAGCCCCAGCATTTT,CAISGRDQPQHF
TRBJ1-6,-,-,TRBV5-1,TGCGCCAGCAGCCCCCGGGATTTACGTTCACCCCTCCACTTT,CASSPRDLRSPLHF
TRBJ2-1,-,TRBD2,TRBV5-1,TGCGCCAGCAGCTTGGCCCAGTCGAGAACGGGAGGGAGGAATGAGCAGTTCTTC,CASSLAQSRTGGRNEQFF